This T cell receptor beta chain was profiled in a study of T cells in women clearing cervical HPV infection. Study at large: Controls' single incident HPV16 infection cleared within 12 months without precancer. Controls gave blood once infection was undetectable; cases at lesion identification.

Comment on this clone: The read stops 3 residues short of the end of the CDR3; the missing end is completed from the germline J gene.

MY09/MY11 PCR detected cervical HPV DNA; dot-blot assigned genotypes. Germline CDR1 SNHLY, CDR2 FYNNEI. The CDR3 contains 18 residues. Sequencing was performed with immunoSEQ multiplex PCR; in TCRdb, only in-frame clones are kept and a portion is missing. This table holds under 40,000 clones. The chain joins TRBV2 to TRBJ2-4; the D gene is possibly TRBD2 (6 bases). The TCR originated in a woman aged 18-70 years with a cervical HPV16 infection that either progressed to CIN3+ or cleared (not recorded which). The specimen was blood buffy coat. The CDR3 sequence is CASSEVPWRAVVQETQYF. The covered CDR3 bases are TGTGCCAGCAGTGAAGTACCCTGGAGGGCAGTAGTACAAGAGACT.